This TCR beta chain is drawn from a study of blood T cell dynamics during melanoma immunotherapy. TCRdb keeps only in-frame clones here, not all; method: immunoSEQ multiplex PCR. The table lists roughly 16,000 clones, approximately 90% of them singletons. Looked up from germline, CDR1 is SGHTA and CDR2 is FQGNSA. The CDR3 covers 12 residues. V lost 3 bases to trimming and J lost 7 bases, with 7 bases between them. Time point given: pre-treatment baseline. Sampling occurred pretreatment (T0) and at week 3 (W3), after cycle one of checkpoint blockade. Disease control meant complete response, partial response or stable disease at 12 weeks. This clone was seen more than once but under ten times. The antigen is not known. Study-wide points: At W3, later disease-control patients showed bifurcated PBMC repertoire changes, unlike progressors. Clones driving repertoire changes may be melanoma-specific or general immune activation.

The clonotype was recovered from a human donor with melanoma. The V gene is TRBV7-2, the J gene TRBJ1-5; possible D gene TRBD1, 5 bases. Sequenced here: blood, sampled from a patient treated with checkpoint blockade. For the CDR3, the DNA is TGTGCCAGCAGCTTGAGGGGACAGCCCCAGCATTTT. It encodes CASSLRGQPQHF.